In this sample, the clone carrying this T cell receptor (beta chain) turned up a few times. Its antigen is undetermined. PCR primers comprised 60 Vbeta and 13 Jbeta primers. Original handling: Roughly 11 million shared chains were among 65 million to 85 million unique TCR beta chains counted in a later analysis. Clones were sequenced by immunoSEQ multiplex PCR, and TCRdb holds only the in-frame ones, with some missing. V and J calls and clone size are as listed in that table; D and trimming were resolved from the DNA. The repertoire consists of approximately 100,000 clones, with more than 75% occurring once and the leading ten covering about 5.4%. This specimen comes from a study of cytomegalovirus exposure and HLA in healthy donors. Study-level points and caveats: DRB1 showed the most TCR associations and HLA-C the fewest in a later analysis, as rates varied by HLA locus.

The CDR3 runs to 15 residues. With 5 bases clipped from V and 3 bases from J, the junction kept 3 bases outside the gene matches. Germline CDR1 ENHRY, CDR2 SYGVKD. This chain joins TRBV10-3 and TRBJ1-3; the match to TRBD1 covers 11 bases. This TCR was recovered from a woman in her late teens or twenties in good health and CMV-seropositive. What was sequenced was PBMCs. As DNA, the CDR3 is TGTGCCATCAGTTCTGGGACAGGGGGTGGAAACACCATATATTTT. Translation: CAISSGTGGGNTIYF.